This T cell receptor beta chain was captured in a study of blood T cell repertoires in COVID-19. Across the whole study: The origin of the acute and convalescent COVID-19 samples was the United States, Italy and Spain.

Germline CDR1 is MDHEN and CDR2 is SYDVKM. CDR3 length: 16 residues. The V end lost 6 bases, the J end lost 5 bases, and 22 bases lay between the germline ends. The protocol was immunoSEQ multiplex PCR, while the TCRdb copy is restricted to in-frame clones and leaves out a portion. The sample holds under 350,000 clones, about four fifths seen once. The rearrangement joins TRBV28 to TRBJ2-5, with a possible D match to TRBD2 (5 bases). The receptor's source is a woman aged 45-59 years who had recovered from COVID-19. The material sequenced was peripheral blood. CDR3 nucleotide sequence: TGTGCCAGCAGCTACACCGGCCGGGGAATACGCGAGACCCAGTACTTC. Translation gives CASSYTGRGIRETQYF.